This T cell receptor (beta chain) was sequenced in a study of control samples from healthy donors and cancer patients. TCRdb's table, derived via immunoSEQ multiplex PCR, lists solely in-frame clones and lacks some. The sample has over 200,000 clones, over 75% seen once; the top ten hold 13%. Between the trimmed V and J ends, which lost 3 bases and 8 bases, there was a span of 10 bases. The CDR3 extends over 12 amino acids. The germline V gene encodes CDR1 ENHRY and CDR2 SYGVKD. The specimen sequenced was PBMCs. The source of this sequence is a woman aged 55-70 years with lung cancer. This chain connects TRBV10-3 to TRBJ1-2; D not certain. CDR3 coding DNA: TGTGCCATCAGTGATGAGGGAGTCGGCTACACCTTC. It specifies CAISDEGVGYTF.